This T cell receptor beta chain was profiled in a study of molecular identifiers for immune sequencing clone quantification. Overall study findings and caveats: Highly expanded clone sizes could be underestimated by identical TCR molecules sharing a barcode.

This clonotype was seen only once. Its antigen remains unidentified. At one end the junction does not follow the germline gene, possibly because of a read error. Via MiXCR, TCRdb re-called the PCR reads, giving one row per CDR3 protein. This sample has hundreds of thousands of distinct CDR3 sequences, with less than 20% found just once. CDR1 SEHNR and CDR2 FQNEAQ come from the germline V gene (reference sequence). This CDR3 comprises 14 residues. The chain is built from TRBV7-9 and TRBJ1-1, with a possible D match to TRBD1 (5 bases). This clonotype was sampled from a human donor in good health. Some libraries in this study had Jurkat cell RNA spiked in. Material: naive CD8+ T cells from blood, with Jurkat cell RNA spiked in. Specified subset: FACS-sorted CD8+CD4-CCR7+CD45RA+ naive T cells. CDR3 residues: CTSSLGQGNTEAFF. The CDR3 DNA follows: TGTACCAGCAGCTTAGGTCAGGGCAACACTGAAGCTTTCTTT.